This is a list of T cell receptor beta chains from one sample in a study of beta chain features in type 1 diabetes. TCRdb's table, derived via immunoSEQ multiplex PCR, lists solely in-frame clones and lacks some. The sample carries about 330,000 clones, more than 9.5% recorded once. Sequenced: naive CD4+ T cells from blood. These receptors were obtained from a woman aged 25-40 years in good health. CDR3s include the opening cysteine and the closing phenylalanine or tryptophan. The D gene is left open where the match is weak. Size is omitted from some rows. Given values are once, few, many or a class for expanded clones.

-,TRBV10-3,TRBJ2-7,-,TGTGCCATCAGTGATTCGGCGGGACGGGACGGGCAGTACTTC,CAISDSAGRDGQYF
-,TRBV7-2,TRBJ2-5,-,TGTGCCAGCAGCTTGAATCGGCAGGTTTGGGAGACCCAGTACTTC,CASSLNRQVWETQYF
-,TRBV5-1,TRBJ2-7,few,TGCGCCAGCAGTTCCCTAGGCCCCTACGAGCAGTACTTC,CASSSLGPYEQYF
TRBD2,TRBV7-2,TRBJ2-7,few,TGTGCCAGCAGCTTTGGGACTAGCTTCGAGCAGTACTTC,CASSFGTSFEQYF
TRBD2,TRBV7-2,TRBJ2-7,few,TGTGCCAGCAGCTTAAGGGTCACGGGAGCTAGCGGGAGCGGGCGGGAGCAGTACTTC,CASSLRVTGASGSGREQYF
-,TRBV28,TRBJ1-4,-,TGTGCCAGCAGTTTCGGGGGGCGAGAAAAACTGTTTTTT,CASSFGGREKLFF
TRBD1,TRBV19,TRBJ1-2,few,TGTGCCAGCTCGACAGGGGCGCTCATCCAGCTTAATGGCTACACCTTC,CASSTGALIQLNGYTF
-,TRBV13,TRBJ2-5,few,TGTGCCAGCATGCACAGGGCCGTGGAGAAAGAGACCCAGTACTTC,CASMHRAVEKETQYF
TRBD2,TRBV18,TRBJ2-1,few,TGTGCCAGCTCGCTAGCGGGAGAGGCCAACAATGAGCAGTTCTTC,CASSLAGEANNEQFF
TRBD1,TRBV4-2,TRBJ2-3,few,TGTGCCAGCAGCCAAGCCGGGACAGGCTTCACAGATACGCAGTATTTT,CASSQAGTGFTDTQYF
-,TRBV4-3,TRBJ2-5,-,TGCGCCAGCAGCCAAGAGGCTAGTGTGGAGACCCAGTACTTC,CASSQEASVETQYF
-,TRBV9,TRBJ1-2,few,TGTGCCAGCAGCTCCCGCGGCGCCGAAGGCTACACCTTC,CASSSRGAEGYTF
-,TRBV21-1,TRBJ2-5,few,TGTGCCAGCCTCGAGCAGGGGGACAGAGTCCACCAAGAGACCCAGTACTTC,CASLEQGDRVHQETQYF
-,TRBV4-3,TRBJ2-1,-,TGCGCCAGCAGCCAAGATTGGGCTAGCGAGGTCTCCTACAATGAGCAGTTCTTC,CASSQDWASEVSYNEQFF
-,TRBV7-8,TRBJ2-1,few,TGTGCCAGCAGCTTAGTATCTTCGCTGGGGGCATTTTACAATGAGCAGTTCTTC,CASSLVSSLGAFYNEQFF
-,TRBV27,TRBJ2-7,few,TGTGCCAGCAGTTTATCGCAGAGGATTCACTACGAGCAGTACTTC,CASSLSQRIHYEQYF
TRBD2,TRBV18,TRBJ2-7,-,TGTGCCAGCTCACCAACGACTAGCGGGAGCTACGAGCAGTACTTC,CASSPTTSGSYEQYF
TRBD1,TRBV6-5,TRBJ1-2,once,TGTGCCAGTCTATCAGGGGGCAGGGAGGACTATGGCTACACCTTC,CASLSGGREDYGYTF
-,TRBV4-2,TRBJ1-4,few,TGTGCCAGCAGCCAAGGAGGGAATAAAAAACTGTTTTTT,CASSQGGNKKLFF
-,TRBV29-1,TRBJ2-3,-,TGCAGCGCACCCCTACCCTCTGGCACAGATACGCAGTATTTT,CSAPLPSGTDTQYF
TRBD2,TRBV4-3,TRBJ2-5,-,TGCGCCAGCAGCCAAGAACCCCCTTCGGGGCTAGCGGACCAAGAGACCCAGTACTTC,CASSQEPPSGLADQETQYF
TRBD1,TRBV28,TRBJ2-7,few,TGTGCCAGCAGCCCTCAGTTTTTGACAGGGTACGAGCAGTACTTC,CASSPQFLTGYEQYF
TRBD2,TRBV9,TRBJ2-5,few,TGTGCCAGCAGCAACTCCGGGACTAGCGGGAGTGAGACCCAGTACTTC,CASSNSGTSGSETQYF
-,TRBV20-1,TRBJ2-7,few,TGCAGTGCTAGACTCTACGAGCAGTACTTC,CSARLYEQYF
TRBD2,TRBV28,TRBJ2-3,-,TGTGCCAGCAGTCTCGGACTAGCGGGAGGGAGCACAGATACGCAGTATTTT,CASSLGLAGGSTDTQYF
-,TRBV11-3,TRBJ2-1,few,TGTGCCAGCAGCTTAACCCGCCGGAGCTCCTACAATGAGCAGTTCTTC,CASSLTRRSSYNEQFF
TRBD1,TRBV7-2,TRBJ2-1,few,TGTGCCAGCAGCTTAGGTCCTCACACGAGGGGGCTCTACAATGAGCAGTTCTTC,CASSLGPHTRGLYNEQFF
-,TRBV18,TRBJ2-1,few,TGTGCCAGCTCACCACCTAGCTCCTACAATGAGCAGTTCTTC,CASSPPSSYNEQFF
-,TRBV14,TRBJ1-1,few,TGTGCCAGCAGGGGCAGGGCGAACACTGAAGCTTTCTTT,CASRGRANTEAFF
TRBD2,TRBV30,TRBJ2-7,few,TGTGCCTGGGGGGGGCTAGCGGGAGTCCCGTCAGAGCAGTACTTC,CAWGGLAGVPSEQYF
TRBD2,TRBV7-2,TRBJ2-7,few,TGTGCCAGCAGCTTAGTCGGCGGGAGAGCGGGGCAGTACTTC,CASSLVGGRAGQYF
-,TRBV2,TRBJ2-5,few,TGTGCCAGCAGTGAAGACAGAGGGAGAGAGACCCAGTACTTC,CASSEDRGRETQYF
-,TRBV11-3,TRBJ1-2,-,TGTGCCAGCAGCTTTTTCGGGGGGTCCGGTAAGATCTATGGCTACACCTTC,CASSFFGGSGKIYGYTF
-,TRBV4-3,TRBJ2-1,few,TGCGCCAGCAGCCAAGATCTACGTCGTGAGGATGAGCAGTTCTTC,CASSQDLRREDEQFF
TRBD1,TRBV28,TRBJ2-7,-,TGTGCCAGCACCCTCGGGGGACAGGGTGTCGACGAGCAGTACTTC,CASTLGGQGVDEQYF
-,TRBV19,TRBJ2-7,few,TGTGCCAGTAGTGCGCAGGGGTCCCACGAGCAGTACTTC,CASSAQGSHEQYF
-,TRBV30,TRBJ2-5,few,TGTGCCTGCCTCCCTGGGCCGTGGGAGACCCAGTACTTC,CACLPGPWETQYF
TRBD2,TRBV4-3,TRBJ2-5,-,TGCGCCAGCAGCCAAGACCCAGGACTAGCGGAGACCCAGTACTTC,CASSQDPGLAETQYF
TRBD1,TRBV27,TRBJ1-2,few,TGTGCCAGCAGTTTTTGGGGACAGGGGGTATCTGGCTACACCTTC,CASSFWGQGVSGYTF
-,TRBV18,TRBJ1-4,-,TGTGCCAGCTCAATTTCCGCCAGTGTGGAACTGTTTTTT,CASSISASVELFF
TRBD1,TRBV5-1,TRBJ2-5,-,TGCGCCAGCAGCCAGACAGGGCAAGAGACCCAGTACTTC,CASSQTGQETQYF
-,TRBV18,TRBJ1-2,-,TGTGCCAGCTCACCGGAGGGTTACTATGGCTACACCTTC,CASSPEGYYGYTF
-,TRBV20-1,TRBJ1-2,few,TGCAGTGCTAGTTTCACGGCTCTAGACTTC,CSASFTALDF
TRBD1,TRBV10-3,TRBJ2-4,-,TGTGCCATCAGTGGGGGACAGGGGCAAAACATTCAGTACTTC,CAISGGQGQNIQYF
-,TRBV15,TRBJ2-2,few,TGTGCCACCAGCAGAGGGGCCGGCGGGGAGCTGTTTTTT,CATSRGAGGELFF
-,TRBV5-1,TRBJ2-5,few,TGCGCCAGCAGCTTGGCCTCAGGATTAGAGACCCAGTACTTC,CASSLASGLETQYF
-,TRBV6-6,TRBJ1-5,-,TGTGCCAGCAGTTACTCGCCTTTCGGGGACAATCAGCCCCAGCATTTT,CASSYSPFGDNQPQHF
TRBD1,TRBV18,TRBJ2-1,-,TGTGCCAGCTCACAAACAATGGGACAGACCAATGAGCAGTTCTTC,CASSQTMGQTNEQFF
TRBD2,TRBV7-2,TRBJ2-3,-,TGTGCCAGCAGCTTAGTCCGGGAGGGTACGCAGTATTTT,CASSLVREGTQYF
-,TRBV9,TRBJ2-5,-,TGTGCCAGCAGCGTAGGACCGACCCCGCGGGAGACCCAGTACTTC,CASSVGPTPRETQYF